The table lists the clone carrying this TCR beta chain with a count of one. The sample belongs to a study of control samples from healthy donors and cancer patients. The germline gives CDR1 LNHDA, CDR2 SQIVND (reference sequence). The CDR3 contains 14 residues. V lost 5 bases, J lost 5 bases, and 8 bases stayed unmatched. Sequencing was performed with immunoSEQ multiplex PCR; in TCRdb, only in-frame clones are kept and a portion is missing. The sample lists about 130,000 clones; 85% to 95% were seen once. Input material: PBMCs. The sequence was collected from a man aged 55-75 years with colorectal cancer. The chain links TRBV19 to TRBJ1-2; TRBD1 matches 7 bases. The CDR3 coding sequence is TGTGCCAGTAGTCCCTGGACAGGAACATATGGCTACACCTTC. It codes for CASSPWTGTYGYTF.